This T cell receptor beta chain emerged from a study of T cells in narcolepsy. Findings and caveats of the study: Reportedly, autoreactive clonotypes were serially detected in patients' blood but not controls'. No autoreactive T cell clone sequences appeared in some memory CD4+ repertoires. Same-patient CSF and blood CD4+ T cell clonotypes included HCRT-specific and TRIB2-specific autoreactive ones.

Assay: immunoSEQ multiplex PCR; the TCRdb copy retains only in-frame clones and omits some. This repertoire shows around 30,000 clones, 79% found once; its top ten account for 6.6%. Trimming removed 7 bases at V and 1 base at J, with 22 bases between. Per germline, CDR1 LNHDA and CDR2 SQIVND (reference sequence). The CDR3 is 17 amino acids. This clone was seen only a few times. What it recognizes is unknown. The chain combines TRBV19 with TRBJ1-1, with TRBD1 as a possible D gene (5 bases). The source of this sequence is a human donor in good health. Sequenced material: memory (CD45RA-) CD4+ T cells from blood. CDR3 nucleotides: TGTGCCAGTAAGGGTATCGGGACCGCCGAGAGGAACACTGAAGCTTTCTTT. Translation: CASKGIGTAERNTEAFF.